The clone carrying this T cell receptor (beta chain) has only a few counts. As handled by the study authors: Reference gene primers were amplified, and this amplification served to estimate nucleated cell counts. TCRdb's copy holds only in-frame clones and misses some; the assay was immunoSEQ multiplex PCR. V and J calls and clone size follow that table, whereas D and trimming were derived from the DNA. The repertoire holds 300,000 to 350,000 clones, with 87% as singletons. The data were obtained in a study of blood T cell repertoires in COVID-19. The CDR3 consists of 14 residues. Trimming stripped 7 bases from V and 4 bases from J, with 14 bases between. Germline V gene lookup returns CDR1 LGHDT and CDR2 YNNKEL (reference sequence).

Sequencing was carried out using peripheral blood. The V and J genes are TRBV3-1 (or the pseudogene TRBV3-2) and TRBJ1-5, with D hard to call. The TCR sequence derives from a man aged 30 to 39 with COVID-19, enrolled during active disease. The CDR3 DNA reads TGTGCCAGCATAAGGAACTATAGTAATCAGCCCCAGCATTTT. It encodes CASIRNYSNQPQHF.